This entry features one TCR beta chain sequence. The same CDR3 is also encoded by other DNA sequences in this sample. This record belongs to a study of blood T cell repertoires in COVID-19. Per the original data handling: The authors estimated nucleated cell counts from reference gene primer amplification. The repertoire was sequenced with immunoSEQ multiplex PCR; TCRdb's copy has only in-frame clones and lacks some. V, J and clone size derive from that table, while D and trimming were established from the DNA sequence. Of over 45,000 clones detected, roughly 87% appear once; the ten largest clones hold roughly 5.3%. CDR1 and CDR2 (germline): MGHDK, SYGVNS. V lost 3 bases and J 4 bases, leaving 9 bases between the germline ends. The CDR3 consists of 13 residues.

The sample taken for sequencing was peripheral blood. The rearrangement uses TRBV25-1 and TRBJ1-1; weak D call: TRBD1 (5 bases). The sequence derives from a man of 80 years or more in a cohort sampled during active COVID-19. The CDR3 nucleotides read TGTGCCAGCAGTGAGTTGGGGGGCACTGAAGCTTTCTTT. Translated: CASSELGGTEAFF.